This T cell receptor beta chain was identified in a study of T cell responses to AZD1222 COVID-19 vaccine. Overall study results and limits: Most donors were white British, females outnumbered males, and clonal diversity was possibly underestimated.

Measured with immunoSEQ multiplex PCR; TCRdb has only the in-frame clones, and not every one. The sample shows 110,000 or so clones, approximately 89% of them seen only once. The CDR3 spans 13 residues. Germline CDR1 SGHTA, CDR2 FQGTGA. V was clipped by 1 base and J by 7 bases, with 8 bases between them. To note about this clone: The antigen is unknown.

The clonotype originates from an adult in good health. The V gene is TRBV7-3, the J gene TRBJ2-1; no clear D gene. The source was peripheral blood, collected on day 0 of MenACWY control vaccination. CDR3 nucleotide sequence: TGTGCCAGCAGCTTAAAGCAGGAGAATGAGCAGTTCTTC. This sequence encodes CASSLKQENEQFF.